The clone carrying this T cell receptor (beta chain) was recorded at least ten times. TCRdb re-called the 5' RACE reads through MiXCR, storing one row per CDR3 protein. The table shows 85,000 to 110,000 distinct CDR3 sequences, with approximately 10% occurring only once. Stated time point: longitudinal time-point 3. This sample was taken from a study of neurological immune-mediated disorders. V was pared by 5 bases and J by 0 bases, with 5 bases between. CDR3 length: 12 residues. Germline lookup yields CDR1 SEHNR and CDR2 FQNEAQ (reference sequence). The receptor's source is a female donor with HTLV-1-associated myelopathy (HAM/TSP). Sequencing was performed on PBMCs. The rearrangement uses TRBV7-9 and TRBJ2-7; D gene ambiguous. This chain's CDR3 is CASSGDSYEQYF. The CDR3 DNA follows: TGTGCCAGCAGCGGGGACTCCTACGAGCAGTACTTC.